The 16 T cell receptor beta chains in this list originate from one sample, sequenced in a study of blood T cell repertoires in COVID-19. TCRdb's copy holds only in-frame clones and misses some; the assay was immunoSEQ multiplex PCR. The table includes around 270,000 clones, roughly nine tenths detected once. The sequenced sample was peripheral blood. These receptor sequences come from a man between 60 and 75 years old who had recovered from COVID-19.

The genes are TRBV7-2 and TRBJ2-3; tentatively, D is TRBD1 (6 bases). With 5 bases removed from V and 5 bases from J, the gap between germline ends came to 14 bases. The CDR3 has 14 amino acids. Germline V CDR1 and CDR2: SGHTA, FQGNSA. This CDR3 is CASSLDRLIDTQYF. In nucleotides, the CDR3 is TGTGCCAGCAGCCTTGACAGGTTAATAGATACGCAGTATTTT.

This CDR3 reads CASSSRQGRYNEQFF. CDR3 DNA sequence: TGTGCCAGCAGCTCAAGACAGGGAAGATACAATGAGCAGTTCTTC. This sequence joins TRBV7-9 and TRBJ2-1, with TRBD1 matching 7 bases. V lost 4 bases, J lost 4 bases, and 7 bases stayed unmatched. This CDR3 is 15 amino acids long. Per the germline V gene, CDR1 is SEHNR and CDR2 is FQNEAQ (reference sequence). Full variable domain (missing parts from reference TRBV7-9 and TRBJ2-1): DTGVSQNPRHKITKRGQNVTFRCDPISEHNRLYWYRQTLGQGPEFLTYFQNEAQLEKSRLLSDRFSAERPKGSFSTLEIQRTEQGDSAMYLCASSSRQGRYNEQFFGPGTRLTVL.

The V call is TRBV27, the J call TRBJ1-2, with D maybe TRBD1 (6 bases). The CDR3 spans 13 residues. Germline V gene lookup returns CDR1 MNHEY and CDR2 SMNVEV (reference sequence). V gave up 4 bases and J gave up 7 bases, with 13 bases separating them. The CDR3 coding sequence is TGTGCCAGCAGTTCACCCCAGACAGGTGGCTACACCTTC. Amino acids: CASSSPQTGGYTF.

The V call is TRBV5-6, the J call TRBJ2-7, with 8 bases identical to TRBD1. V gave up 2 bases and J gave up 6 bases; unmatched junction bases: 10. Germline V CDR1 and CDR2: SGHDT, YYEEEE. CDR3 length: 15 residues. In DNA form, the CDR3 reads TGTGCCAGCAGCTTCGGCCCCACCGGGACAGGCGAGCAGTACTTC. Protein sequence: CASSFGPTGTGEQYF.

In the case of this clone: Additional DNA sequences in this sample encode the identical CDR3. The V gene is TRBV15, the J gene TRBJ2-3; the match to TRBD2 covers 10 bases. This CDR3 spans 16 amino acids. Germline V gives CDR1 LNHNV, CDR2 YYDKDF (reference sequence). Trimming took 2 bases from V and 1 from J; bases not matched to a gene: 3. CDR3 sequence: CATSRSGLAGTDTQYF. The CDR3 DNA follows: TGTGCCACCAGCAGATCTGGACTAGCGGGCACAGATACGCAGTATTTT.

The chain recombines TRBV3-1 (or the pseudogene TRBV3-2) with TRBJ2-7; 8 bases match TRBD1. The germline V gene has CDR1 LGHDT and CDR2 YNNKEL (reference sequence). V shed 3 bases and J 3 bases; nucleotides not matched to a gene: 10. This CDR3 contains 16 residues. This CDR3 is CASSHGTGLYLYEQYF. The DNA for the CDR3 is TGTGCCAGCAGCCATGGGACAGGACTTTACCTCTACGAGCAGTACTTC.

V usage is TRBV4-1 and J usage is TRBJ2-7, with 7 bases that match TRBD1. V shed 5 bases, J shed 0 bases, and the junction held 7 bases outside the gene matches. The CDR3 consists of 15 residues. Per the germline V gene, CDR1 is MGHRA and CDR2 is YSYEKL. The DNA of the CDR3 is TGCGCCAGCAGCTTCCGGGACAGTCCCTCCTACGAGCAGTACTTC. Translation: CASSFRDSPSYEQYF.

This chain connects TRBV29-1 to TRBJ2-5; maybe TRBD1 (5 bases). The CDR3 totals 12 residues. Germline V gene data show CDR1 as SQVTM and CDR2 as ANQGSEA. The V and J ends lost 7 bases and 0 bases respectively, with 9 bases between them. CDR3 sequence reads: CSAEGDQETQYF. In nucleotides, the CDR3 is TGCAGCGCCGAAGGGGACCAAGAGACCCAGTACTTC.

The V call is TRBV7-3, the J call TRBJ1-1; TRBD1 matches 7 bases. Germline V gene data show CDR1 as SGHTA and CDR2 as FQGTGA. The CDR3 contains 13 residues. With V trimmed by 1 base and J by 7 bases, 3 bases remained unmatched. The CDR3 DNA reads as TGTGCCAGCAGCTTAAACAGGGGCGGTGAAGCTTTCTTT. Encoded protein: CASSLNRGGEAFF.

This clone was counted a few times. The genes are TRBV27 and TRBJ1-5, with D maybe TRBD1 (5 bases). V gave up 2 bases and J gave up 2 bases, with 16 bases separating them. The CDR3 has 17 residues. Germline V gene lookup returns CDR1 MNHEY and CDR2 SMNVEV (reference sequence). Here the CDR3 reads CASSLRGGGGGNQPQHF. CDR3 DNA: TGTGCCAGCAGTTTACGGGGTGGGGGAGGTGGCAATCAGCCCCAGCATTTT.

The chain couples TRBV19 to TRBJ2-6, with D perhaps TRBD2 (6 bases). The CDR3 sequence is 23 residues long. Germline V gene sequence: CDR1 LNHDA, CDR2 SQIVND (reference sequence). V was trimmed by 4 bases and J by 3 bases, leaving 34 bases between them. The DNA for the CDR3 is TGTGCCAGTAGTAGTATGTGGGGGAGATCCCCCGGGACTCCCGGGGTTGGGGCCAACGTCCTGACTTTC. It specifies CASSSMWGRSPGTPGVGANVLTF.

The chain carries TRBV7-6 and TRBJ2-7; 7 bases align to TRBD1. CDR3 length: 14 residues. The J segment lost 5 bases and the V segment lost 5 bases, leaving 9 bases of the junction unmatched. The germline V gene has CDR1 SGHVS and CDR2 FNYEAQ. The CDR3 region has the DNA TGTGCCAGCAGCCGTAGGGGGCTTGGTAACGAGCAGTACTTC. Its translation is CASSRRGLGNEQYF. The whole variable domain, remainder taken from reference TRBV7-6 and TRBJ2-7, is GAGVSQSPRYKVTKRGQDVALRCDPISGHVSLYWYRQALGQGPEFLTYFNYEAQQDKSGLPNDRFSAERPEGSISTLTIQRTEQRDSAMYRCASSRRGLGNEQYFGPGTRLTVT.

J is TRBJ2-7 and V is TRBV9, with TRBD2 matching 13 bases. V shed 3 bases, J shed 6 bases, and the junction held 6 bases outside the gene matches. The CDR3 spans 15 residues. Germline V gives CDR1 SGDLS, CDR2 YYNGEE. The DNA of the CDR3 is TGTGCCAGCAGCGCCGGACTAGCGGGGGTCGCCGAGCAGTACTTC. Encoded protein: CASSAGLAGVAEQYF.

CDR3 residues: CASSQSRGRNEQYF. The CDR3 DNA sequence: TGTGCCAGCAGCCAGAGCAGGGGGCGTAACGAGCAGTACTTC. The chain has TRBV3-1 (or the pseudogene TRBV3-2) and TRBJ2-7, with TRBD1 matching 8 bases. This CDR3 region has 14 residues. The V segment lost 3 bases and the J segment 5 bases; nucleotides outside the gene matches: 6. The germline V gene has CDR1 LGHDT and CDR2 YNNKEL (reference sequence).

This clone was counted a few times. The chain recombines TRBV4-2 with TRBJ2-7, with D possibly matching TRBD1 (6 bases). The CDR3 runs 15 residues. V was trimmed by 3 bases and J by 4 bases, leaving 16 bases between them. Per the germline V gene, CDR1 is LGHNA and CDR2 is YNFKEQ. CDR3 amino acids: CASSQNSQGWYEQYF. CDR3 bases: TGTGCCAGCAGCCAGAACTCACAGGGTTGGTACGAGCAGTACTTC.

The chain employs TRBV9 and TRBJ2-5; maybe TRBD2 (6 bases). Germline CDR1 SGDLS, CDR2 YYNGEE. V lost 0 bases to trimming and J lost 4 bases, with 10 bases between them. The CDR3 runs to 14 residues. In nucleotides, the CDR3 is TGTGCCAGCAGCGTAGCGGGACTCGGAGAGACCCAGTACTTC. It is translated as CASSVAGLGETQYF.